This is a list of T cell receptor beta chains from one sample in a study of follicular helper T cells after annual influenza vaccination. Profiled with immunoSEQ multiplex PCR; TCRdb holds only in-frame clones, not every one. This sample has approximately 6,800 clones, with around 84% found just once. Here the sequenced sample was CXCR5- memory CD4+ T cells sorted from blood, taken 7 days after influenza vaccination. Source of these receptors: an adult who received the influenza vaccine. Each CDR3 is given with its conserved first and last residue. Each record gives: clone size, J gene, D gene, V gene, CDR3 DNA, CDR3 protein. D genes are given only for firm matches. The size entry is marked missing in some rows and otherwise reads once, few, many or a size class.

- | TRBJ2-2 | - | TRBV5-1 | TGCGCCAGCAGCTTGGCCCCCACTACCCCCGGGGAGCTGTTTTTT | CASSLAPTTPGELFF
- | TRBJ1-5 | - | TRBV19 | TGTGCCAGTAAGGGTACGGGGGCCCGATTCCAGCCCCAGCATTTT | CASKGTGARFQPQHF
- | TRBJ2-7 | - | TRBV18 | TGTGCCAGCTCACGGTCTAGACAGGCGGACGAGCAGTACTTC | CASSRSRQADEQYF
- | TRBJ2-7 | - | TRBV7-9 | TGTGCCAGCAGCTTAGGAACGGGGGAGCAGTACTTC | CASSLGTGEQYF
- | TRBJ2-5 | - | TRBV10-3 | TGTGCCATCAGTGGGGGGAGGGGGAAAGAGACCCAGTACTTC | CAISGGRGKETQYF
- | TRBJ2-5 | - | TRBV2 | TGTGCCAGCGCCCGGGACTTCCAAGAGACCCAGTACTTC | CASARDFQETQYF
- | TRBJ2-1 | - | TRBV5-6 | TGTGCCAGCAGCATAGGGGATGGGCAGTTCTTC | CASSIGDGQFF
- | TRBJ2-6 | TRBD1 | TRBV10-3 | TGTGCCATACAGGGGTCTGGGGCCAACGTCCTGACTTTC | CAIQGSGANVLTF
- | TRBJ1-5 | - | TRBV12-5 | TGTGCTAGTGGGGGAAGCAATCAGCCCCAGCATTTT | CASGGSNQPQHF
- | TRBJ1-3 | - | TRBV6-5 | TGTGCCAGCAGTTTAAGGACAGCTGGAAACACCATATATTTT | CASSLRTAGNTIYF
- | TRBJ2-5 | - | TRBV2 | TGTGCCAGCAGTGGAGGGGCGTGGGAGACCCAGTACTTC | CASSGGAWETQYF
few | TRBJ1-5 | TRBD1 | TRBV28 | TGTGCCAGCAGACCCGGGGACAGGGTAAATCAGCCCCAGCATTTT | CASRPGDRVNQPQHF
- | TRBJ2-7 | - | TRBV6-6 | TGTGCCAGCAGCAAGTATCCAGGGGCCTTCTCCTACGAGCAGTACTTC | CASSKYPGAFSYEQYF
- | TRBJ2-5 | - | TRBV9 | TGTGCCAGCAGCGTAGAAGTCTGGGGAGAGACCCAGTACTTC | CASSVEVWGETQYF
- | TRBJ1-2 | - | TRBV30 | TGTGCCTGGAGTACAACGGGGCTTGTCCCTTATGGCTACACCTTC | CAWSTTGLVPYGYTF